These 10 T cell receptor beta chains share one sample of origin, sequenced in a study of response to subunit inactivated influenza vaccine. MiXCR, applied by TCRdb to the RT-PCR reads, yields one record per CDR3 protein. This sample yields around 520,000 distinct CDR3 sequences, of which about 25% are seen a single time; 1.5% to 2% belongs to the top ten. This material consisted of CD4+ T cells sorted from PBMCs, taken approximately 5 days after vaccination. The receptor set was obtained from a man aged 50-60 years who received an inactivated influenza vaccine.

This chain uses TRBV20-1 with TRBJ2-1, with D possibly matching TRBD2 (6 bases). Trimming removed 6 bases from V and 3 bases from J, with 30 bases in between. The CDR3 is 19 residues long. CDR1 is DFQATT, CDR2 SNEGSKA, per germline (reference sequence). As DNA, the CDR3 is TGCAGTGCCAGCCATTTGCGGGGTACCACCCAATCAATCTACAATGAGCAGTTCTTC. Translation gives CSASHLRGTTQSIYNEQFF.

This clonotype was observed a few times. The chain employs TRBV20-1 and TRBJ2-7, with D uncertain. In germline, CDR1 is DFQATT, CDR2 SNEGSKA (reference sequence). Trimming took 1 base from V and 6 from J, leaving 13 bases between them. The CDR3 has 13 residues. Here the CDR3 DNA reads TGCAGTGCTAGAGTCAGGACGCTCGGCGAGCAGTACTTC. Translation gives CSARVRTLGEQYF.

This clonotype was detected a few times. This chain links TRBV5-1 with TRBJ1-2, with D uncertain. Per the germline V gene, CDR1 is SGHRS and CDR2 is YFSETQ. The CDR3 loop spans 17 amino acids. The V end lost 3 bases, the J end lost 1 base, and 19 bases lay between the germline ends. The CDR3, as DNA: TGCGCCAGCAGCTCCCTAGCAGGAGGGTTGCTTAACTATGGCTACACCTTC. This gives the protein CASSSLAGGLLNYGYTF.

The DNA for the CDR3 is TGTGCCAGCAGCCCCGACAGGTCCAAGAGGGAGCTGTTTTTT. The encoded protein is CASSPDRSKRELFF. The V and J genes are TRBV11-2 and TRBJ2-2; D might be TRBD1 (6 bases). This CDR3 is built from 14 residues. The germline V and J ends were trimmed by 5 bases and 9 bases, with 16 bases remaining between them. Germline V gene data show CDR1 as SGHAT and CDR2 as FQNNGV.

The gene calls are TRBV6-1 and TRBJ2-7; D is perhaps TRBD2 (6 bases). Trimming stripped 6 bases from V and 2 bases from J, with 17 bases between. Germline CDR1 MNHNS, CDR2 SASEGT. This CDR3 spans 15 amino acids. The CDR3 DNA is TGTGCCAGCAGCCTCTGGGGGGACCCAACCTACGAGCAGTACTTC. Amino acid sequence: CASSLWGDPTYEQYF.

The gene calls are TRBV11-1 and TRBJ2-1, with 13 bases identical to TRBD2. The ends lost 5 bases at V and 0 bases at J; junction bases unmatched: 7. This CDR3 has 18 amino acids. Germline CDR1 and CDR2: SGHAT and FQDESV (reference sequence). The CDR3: CASSRTSGGQSSYNEQFF. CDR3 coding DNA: TGTGCCAGCAGCCGGACTAGCGGGGGCCAAAGCTCCTACAATGAGCAGTTCTTC. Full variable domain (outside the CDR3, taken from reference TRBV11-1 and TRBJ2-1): EAEVAQSPRYKITEKSQAVAFWCDPISGHATLYWYRQILGQGPELLVQFQDESVVDDSQLPKDRFSAERLKGVDSTLKIQPAELGDSAMYLCASSRTSGGQSSYNEQFFGPGTRLTVL.

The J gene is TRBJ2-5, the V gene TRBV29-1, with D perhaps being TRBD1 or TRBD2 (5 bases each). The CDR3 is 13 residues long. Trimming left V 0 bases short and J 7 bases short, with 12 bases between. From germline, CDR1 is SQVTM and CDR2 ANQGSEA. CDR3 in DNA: TGCAGCGTTGAAGATGACTCGAGGGGGACCCAGTACTTC. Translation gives CSVEDDSRGTQYF.

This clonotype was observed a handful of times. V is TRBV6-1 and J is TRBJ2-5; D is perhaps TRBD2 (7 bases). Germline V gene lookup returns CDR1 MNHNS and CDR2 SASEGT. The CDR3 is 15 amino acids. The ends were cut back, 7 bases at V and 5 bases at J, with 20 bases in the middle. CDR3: CASINNGGAGETQYF. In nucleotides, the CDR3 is TGTGCCAGCATCAATAATGGGGGGGCCGGCGAGACCCAGTACTTC.

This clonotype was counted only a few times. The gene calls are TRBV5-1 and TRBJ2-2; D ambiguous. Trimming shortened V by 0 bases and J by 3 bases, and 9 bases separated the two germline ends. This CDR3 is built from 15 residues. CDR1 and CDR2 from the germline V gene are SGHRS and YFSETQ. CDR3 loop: CASSLDKPDTGELFF. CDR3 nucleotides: TGCGCCAGCAGCTTGGACAAGCCCGACACCGGGGAGCTGTTTTTT. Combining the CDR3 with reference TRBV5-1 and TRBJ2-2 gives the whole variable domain KAGVTQTPRYLIKTRGQQVTLSCSPISGHRSVSWYQQTPGQGLQFLFEYFSETQRNKGNFPGRFSGRQFSNSRSEMNVSTLELGDSALYLCASSLDKPDTGELFFGEGSRLTVL.

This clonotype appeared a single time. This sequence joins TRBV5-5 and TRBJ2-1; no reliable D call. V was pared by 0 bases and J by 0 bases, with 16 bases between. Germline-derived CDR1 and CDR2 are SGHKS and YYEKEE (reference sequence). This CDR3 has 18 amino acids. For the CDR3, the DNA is TGTGCCAGCAGCTTGGAATTCTGGGCTCGAAGCTCCTACAATGAGCAGTTCTTC. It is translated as CASSLEFWARSSYNEQFF.